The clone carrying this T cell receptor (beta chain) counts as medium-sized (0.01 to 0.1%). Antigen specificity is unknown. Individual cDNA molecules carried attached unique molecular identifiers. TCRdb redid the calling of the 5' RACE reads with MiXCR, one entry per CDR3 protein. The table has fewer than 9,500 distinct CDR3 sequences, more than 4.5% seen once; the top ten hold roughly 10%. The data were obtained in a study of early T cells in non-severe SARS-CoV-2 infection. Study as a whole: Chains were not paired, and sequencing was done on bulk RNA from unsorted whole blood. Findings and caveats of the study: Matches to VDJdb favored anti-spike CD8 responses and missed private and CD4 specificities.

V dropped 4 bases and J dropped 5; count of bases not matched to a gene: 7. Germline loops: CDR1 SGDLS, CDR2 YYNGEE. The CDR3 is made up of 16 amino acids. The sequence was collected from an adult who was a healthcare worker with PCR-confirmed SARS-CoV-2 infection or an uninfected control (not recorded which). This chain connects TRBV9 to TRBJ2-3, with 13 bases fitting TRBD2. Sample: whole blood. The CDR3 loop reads CASSPTLAGGQDTQYF. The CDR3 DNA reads TGTGCCAGCAGCCCGACACTAGCGGGAGGGCAAGATACGCAGTATTTT.